This T cell receptor beta chain was identified in a study of shared clonotypes between healthy human individuals. Study details: The study used three CD4 naive, three CD4 memory, two CD8 naive and one CD8 memory plate per donor. Study findings and constraints: The study found lower generation probabilities in non-shared clonotypes than in those shared by all four donors.

DNA at around 200 ng, 30,000 or so T cell genomes, went into sorted-subset replicate PCRs. TCRdb's copy holds only in-frame clones and misses some; the assay was immunoSEQ multiplex PCR. Of millions of clones in the sample, roughly 93% were seen once. V was shortened by 2 bases and J by 8 bases, with 10 bases between the two germline ends. The CDR3 contains 12 residues. Germline V gives CDR1 SGHRS, CDR2 YFSETQ. Of note for this clone: Its antigen is still unknown.

The source of this sequence is a young man in good health. Some clones in this sample may be carry-over from other donors' samples. The sequenced sample was naive CD4+ T cells from PBMCs. Subset meaning: CD45RA+ positively selected. V and J are TRBV5-1 and TRBJ1-2; D remains ambiguous. The DNA of the CDR3 is TGCGCCAGCAGCTTTGAGGCTATGGGCTACACCTTC. Translated: CASSFEAMGYTF.